This TCR beta chain was recovered during a study of cytomegalovirus exposure and HLA in healthy donors. Study details: Caucasian-associated ancestry cluster membership applied to approximately 80% of around 400 genotyped donors.

With regard to this clone: Antigen unknown.

Researchers ran the PCR with 60 Vbeta and 13 Jbeta primers. This table comes from immunoSEQ multiplex PCR, and its TCRdb copy is limited to in-frame clones, with some not included. There are approximately 150,000 clones in the sample; roughly 74% occur only once, and 11% lies in the top ten. CDR3 length equals 14 residues. Trimming took 7 bases from V and 0 from J, leaving 12 bases between them. Germline V gene sequence: CDR1 MDHEN, CDR2 SYDVKM. Overall study findings and caveats: Likely technical artifact: a cluster of highly shared sequence variants.

This TCR derives from a man aged 18-30 years in good health and CMV-seropositive. The rearrangement links TRBV28 to TRBJ1-1; D is uncertain. Sequenced material: PBMCs. The CDR3 DNA reads TGTGCCAGCAATCAGGTATTAATGAACACTGAAGCTTTCTTT. Its protein is CASNQVLMNTEAFF.